Relative to its sample, the clone carrying this TCR beta chain is medium-sized (0.01 to 0.1%). The antigen is unknown. The junction differs from germline at one of its ends, possibly a read error. Per germline, CDR1 SGHVS and CDR2 FNYEAQ. The CDR3 covers 14 residues. Alpha and beta constant-region primers primed reverse transcription of approximately 460 ng RNA. Each of the alpha and beta chains got its own library through chain-specific third strand synthesis with indices. A 5' RACE adapter with a random hexamer and the SP2 primer site was joined to cDNA. TCRdb passed the 5' RACE reads through MiXCR, listing each CDR3 protein once. This sample carries 5,000 to 6,500 distinct CDR3 sequences, over 7% of them seen once, and the ten largest clones take about 20%. Whole blood was used without fractionation, so all unsorted peripheral T cells were included. Enrollment excluded donors with tumors, hepatitis B or C, or recent vaccination.

This specimen comes from a study of HIV-infected patients and healthy controls. Findings and caveats of the study: HIV-infected patients and controls differed significantly in mean usage of eight alpha and eight beta V genes. Healthy controls shared more CDR3 sequences between individuals than HIV-infected patients did.

The material was blood, obtained before antiretroviral therapy. The rearrangement uses TRBV7-6 and TRBJ2-1; 10 bases fit TRBD2. This sequence originates from an adult with HIV infection. The CDR3 nucleotides read TGTGCCAGCAGCCTAGCGGGAGTTCAGAATGAGCAGTTCTTC. Its translation: CASSLAGVQNEQFF.